Listed below are T cell receptor beta chains from one sample, sequenced in a study of T cell changes during pregnancy in multiple sclerosis. Measured with immunoSEQ multiplex PCR; TCRdb has only the in-frame clones, and not every one. The sample lists 45,000 to 60,000 clones, roughly 90% occurring once. The sample in question was CD8+ T cells from peripheral blood mononuclear cells, obtained before pregnancy. The receptors were sampled from a female donor with multiple sclerosis, enrolled in a pregnancy study. The CDR3 runs from the conserved cysteine through the conserved F or W. A D gene is named only where the DNA matches it firmly. Where a row states a size, it is once, few, many or the class of an expanded clone; other rows omit it.

J gene: TRBJ2-7
clone size: NA
D gene: TRBD1
V gene: TRBV4-3
CDR3 DNA: TGCGCCAGCAGCCCGGGACAGTCCTACGAGCAGTACTTC
CDR3 protein: CASSPGQSYEQYF

J gene: TRBJ2-7
clone size: NA
D gene: TRBD1
V gene: TRBV11-2
CDR3 DNA: TGTGCCAGCAGCTTAGTCCCGGGACAGGGATTATACGAGCAGTACTTC
CDR3 protein: CASSLVPGQGLYEQYF

J gene: TRBJ1-6
clone size: NA
D gene: NA
V gene: TRBV6-1
CDR3 DNA: TGTGCCAGCAGTGAGCGGGCCTTCTATAATTCACCCCTCCACTTT
CDR3 protein: CASSERAFYNSPLHF

J gene: TRBJ1-5
clone size: NA
D gene: NA
V gene: TRBV5-5
CDR3 DNA: TGTGCCAGCAGCCAAGGGGATGGAGGCAATCAGCCCCAGCATTTT
CDR3 protein: CASSQGDGGNQPQHF

J gene: TRBJ1-1
clone size: once
D gene: TRBD1
V gene: TRBV7-8
CDR3 DNA: TGTGCCAGCAGCTTCCACAGGGGCACTGAAGCTTTCTTT
CDR3 protein: CASSFHRGTEAFF

J gene: TRBJ2-1
clone size: once
D gene: TRBD2
V gene: TRBV7-6
CDR3 DNA: TGTGCCAGCAGCTTTTTTTCGGCGGGGGGCCCCAATGAGCAGTTCTTC
CDR3 protein: CASSFFSAGGPNEQFF

J gene: TRBJ2-7
clone size: NA
D gene: NA
V gene: TRBV9
CDR3 DNA: TGTGCCAGCAGCCCCTTGGGTCAGGTGGTCAACGAGCAGTACTTC
CDR3 protein: CASSPLGQVVNEQYF

J gene: TRBJ2-6
clone size: NA
D gene: TRBD1
V gene: TRBV4-3
CDR3 DNA: TGCGCCAGCAGCCAACCCGGGACAGGGGGCGCTAAGACTGGGGCCAACGTCCTGACTTTC
CDR3 protein: CASSQPGTGGAKTGANVLTF

J gene: TRBJ2-7
clone size: NA
D gene: TRBD2
V gene: TRBV11-2
CDR3 DNA: TGTGCCAGCAGCCCAAGTAGCGGGGGGGCCAAAGAGCAGTACTTC
CDR3 protein: CASSPSSGGAKEQYF

J gene: TRBJ1-2
clone size: once
D gene: TRBD1
V gene: TRBV6-5
CDR3 DNA: TGTGCCAGCATCAAGAGACAGGGGGCGAGCGGCTACACCTTC
CDR3 protein: CASIKRQGASGYTF

J gene: TRBJ1-2
clone size: NA
D gene: NA
V gene: TRBV27
CDR3 DNA: TGTGCCAGCAGTTTGGACAGCTTCTATGGCTACACCTTC
CDR3 protein: CASSLDSFYGYTF

J gene: TRBJ2-7
clone size: NA
D gene: NA
V gene: TRBV6-6
CDR3 DNA: TGTGCCAGCAGTTACTCCGGGGGTATGGTCCACGAGCAGTACTTC
CDR3 protein: CASSYSGGMVHEQYF

J gene: TRBJ1-4
clone size: once
D gene: NA
V gene: TRBV9
CDR3 DNA: TGTGCCAGCAGCCCGGGGGGGGGCCGTGAAAAACTGTTTTTT
CDR3 protein: CASSPGGGREKLFF

J gene: TRBJ2-2
clone size: NA
D gene: NA
V gene: TRBV7-9
CDR3 DNA: TGTGCCAGCAGCTTAGTTACCCGGGGAGCCGGGGAGCTGTTTTTT
CDR3 protein: CASSLVTRGAGELFF

J gene: TRBJ2-7
clone size: NA
D gene: NA
V gene: TRBV4-3
CDR3 DNA: TGCGCCAGCAGCCAAGGGGGACAATCCTACGAGCAGTACTTC
CDR3 protein: CASSQGGQSYEQYF

J gene: TRBJ2-1
clone size: NA
D gene: NA
V gene: TRBV4-3
CDR3 DNA: TGCGCCAGCAGCCACGGCACAGGAAGCTATGAGCAGTTCTTC
CDR3 protein: CASSHGTGSYEQFF

J gene: TRBJ2-7
clone size: NA
D gene: NA
V gene: TRBV15
CDR3 DNA: TGTGCCACCAGCAGAGAGACGGGGAGGCAGTACTTC
CDR3 protein: CATSRETGRQYF

J gene: TRBJ2-7
clone size: NA
D gene: NA
V gene: TRBV15
CDR3 DNA: TGTGCCACCAGCAGAGTACGGGGGGCTGGCTACGAGCAGTACTTC
CDR3 protein: CATSRVRGAGYEQYF

J gene: TRBJ1-1
clone size: NA
D gene: TRBD1
V gene: TRBV9
CDR3 DNA: TGTGCCAGCAGCGCAAGGACAGGGAAGTCTACTGAAGCTTTCTTT
CDR3 protein: CASSARTGKSTEAFF

J gene: TRBJ2-3
clone size: NA
D gene: TRBD2
V gene: TRBV27
CDR3 DNA: TGTGCCAGCAGGTCTAGACTAGCGGGGAGCACAGATACGCAGTATTTT
CDR3 protein: CASRSRLAGSTDTQYF

J gene: TRBJ1-6
clone size: few
D gene: TRBD1
V gene: TRBV2
CDR3 DNA: TGTGCCAGCATCGGGGGGACAGGGATATCACCCCTCCACTTT
CDR3 protein: CASIGGTGISPLHF

J gene: TRBJ1-1
clone size: NA
D gene: NA
V gene: TRBV5-8
CDR3 DNA: TGTGCCAGCAGCCTCCGGGACACGAACACTGAAGCTTTCTTT
CDR3 protein: CASSLRDTNTEAFF

J gene: TRBJ2-7
clone size: NA
D gene: TRBD2
V gene: TRBV5-6
CDR3 DNA: TGTGCCAGCAGTCTGCAGTGGCGGGGGGGCAACCTCTACGAGCAGTACTTC
CDR3 protein: CASSLQWRGGNLYEQYF

J gene: TRBJ1-2
clone size: NA
D gene: NA
V gene: TRBV6-1
CDR3 DNA: TGTGCCAGCAGTGAAGCCGACGGGGGCTATGGCTACACCTTC
CDR3 protein: CASSEADGGYGYTF

J gene: TRBJ2-7
clone size: NA
D gene: NA
V gene: TRBV9
CDR3 DNA: TGTGCCAGCAGCTTCCGCGGGGAGCGTTACTACGAGCAGTACTTC
CDR3 protein: CASSFRGERYYEQYF

J gene: TRBJ1-1
clone size: NA
D gene: NA
V gene: TRBV5-4
CDR3 DNA: TGTGCCAGCAGCTCCAGGGGCGGGGGGACTGAAGCTTTCTTT
CDR3 protein: CASSSRGGGTEAFF

J gene: TRBJ1-1
clone size: NA
D gene: TRBD1
V gene: TRBV7-2
CDR3 DNA: TGTGCCAGCAGCTTCCCGACAGGGGGCTTGAACACTGAAGCTTTCTTT
CDR3 protein: CASSFPTGGLNTEAFF

J gene: TRBJ1-2
clone size: NA
D gene: NA
V gene: TRBV21-1
CDR3 DNA: TGTGCCAGCAGCAAGGGGATACAGGGGCCTTATGGCTACACCTTC
CDR3 protein: CASSKGIQGPYGYTF

J gene: TRBJ1-1
clone size: NA
D gene: NA
V gene: TRBV19
CDR3 DNA: TGTGCCAGTAGTATCGGGGGGCCCGTGAACACTGAAGCTTTCTTT
CDR3 protein: CASSIGGPVNTEAFF

J gene: TRBJ1-3
clone size: NA
D gene: NA
V gene: TRBV14
CDR3 DNA: TGTGCCAGCAGCCAAGGAGGGACTGGAAACACCATATATTTT
CDR3 protein: CASSQGGTGNTIYF

J gene: TRBJ2-7
clone size: NA
D gene: NA
V gene: TRBV4-3
CDR3 DNA: TGCGCCAGCAGCCAAATGACACTCCCAACCTACGAGCAGTACTTC
CDR3 protein: CASSQMTLPTYEQYF

J gene: TRBJ2-3
clone size: NA
D gene: NA
V gene: TRBV27
CDR3 DNA: TGTGCCAGCAGTTTTTGGGGGGAGTACACAGATACGCAGTATTTT
CDR3 protein: CASSFWGEYTDTQYF

J gene: TRBJ1-5
clone size: NA
D gene: NA
V gene: TRBV2
CDR3 DNA: TGTGCCAGCAGTGAACCCAGGCCCCCAAATCAGCCCCAGCATTTT
CDR3 protein: CASSEPRPPNQPQHF

J gene: TRBJ2-7
clone size: NA
D gene: NA
V gene: TRBV11-2
CDR3 DNA: TGTGCCAGCAGCTCGGGACATAACTACGAGCAGTACTTC
CDR3 protein: CASSSGHNYEQYF

J gene: TRBJ2-1
clone size: NA
D gene: NA
V gene: TRBV9
CDR3 DNA: TGTGCCAGCAGCCCCCTTCCCAGGGTAGCACACTCCTACAATGAGCAGTTCTTC
CDR3 protein: CASSPLPRVAHSYNEQFF

J gene: TRBJ2-3
clone size: NA
D gene: NA
V gene: TRBV2
CDR3 DNA: TGTGCCAGCAGTCCTCAGGGTGGGTCTAGCACAGATACGCAGTATTTT
CDR3 protein: CASSPQGGSSTDTQYF

J gene: TRBJ2-1
clone size: NA
D gene: NA
V gene: TRBV4-3
CDR3 DNA: TGCGCCAGCAGCCAAGACAGGGTTTCCTACAATGAGCAGTTCTTC
CDR3 protein: CASSQDRVSYNEQFF

J gene: TRBJ1-1
clone size: NA
D gene: NA
V gene: TRBV7-6
CDR3 DNA: TGTGCCAGCAGCTTAGAACCGGGGAGGAACACTGAAGCTTTCTTT
CDR3 protein: CASSLEPGRNTEAFF

J gene: TRBJ1-1
clone size: NA
D gene: NA
V gene: TRBV5-4
CDR3 DNA: TGTGCCAGCAGCCCCGACAGGACTGAAGCTTTCTTT
CDR3 protein: CASSPDRTEAFF

J gene: TRBJ1-2
clone size: NA
D gene: NA
V gene: TRBV7-2
CDR3 DNA: TGTGCCAGCAGCTTAGGAATCGGGGAGGCTAACTATGGCTACACCTTC
CDR3 protein: CASSLGIGEANYGYTF

J gene: TRBJ2-3
clone size: NA
D gene: TRBD2
V gene: TRBV19
CDR3 DNA: TGTGCCAGTGGCCAACAGGGACTAGAGGCGCAGTATTTT
CDR3 protein: CASGQQGLEAQYF

J gene: TRBJ2-5
clone size: NA
D gene: TRBD2
V gene: TRBV7-2
CDR3 DNA: TGTGCCAGCAGCTCGGTCGGGGGGCTAGCGGGGGCACAAGAGACCCAGTACTTC
CDR3 protein: CASSSVGGLAGAQETQYF

J gene: TRBJ1-2
clone size: NA
D gene: TRBD1
V gene: TRBV4-2
CDR3 DNA: TGTGCCAGCAGCCGCTGGACAGGGGATAGTGGGGGCTACACCTTC
CDR3 protein: CASSRWTGDSGGYTF

J gene: TRBJ1-1
clone size: NA
D gene: NA
V gene: TRBV10-3
CDR3 DNA: TGTGCCATCAGTGAGTTAATGGCAGGGATGAACACTGAAGCTTTCTTT
CDR3 protein: CAISELMAGMNTEAFF

J gene: TRBJ1-1
clone size: NA
D gene: NA
V gene: TRBV30
CDR3 DNA: TGTGCCTGGAGTGTGGGGGCGGCGACTGAAGCTTTCTTT
CDR3 protein: CAWSVGAATEAFF

J gene: TRBJ2-3
clone size: NA
D gene: TRBD2
V gene: TRBV6-5
CDR3 DNA: TGTGCCAGCAGTGTACTAGCGGGGGGCGCAGATACGCAGTATTTT
CDR3 protein: CASSVLAGGADTQYF

J gene: TRBJ2-4
clone size: once
D gene: NA
V gene: TRBV9
CDR3 DNA: TGTGCCAGCAGCGAGACCTACTTCACAGGGACCAAAAACATTCAGTACTTC
CDR3 protein: CASSETYFTGTKNIQYF

J gene: TRBJ1-2
clone size: NA
D gene: NA
V gene: TRBV9
CDR3 DNA: TGTGCCAGCAGCTCGGGGGGGGGCGGCTACACCTTC
CDR3 protein: CASSSGGGGYTF

J gene: TRBJ1-2
clone size: NA
D gene: NA
V gene: TRBV4-1
CDR3 DNA: TGCGCCAGCAGCCACGCCAGTGATGGCTACACCTTC
CDR3 protein: CASSHASDGYTF

J gene: TRBJ1-1
clone size: once
D gene: NA
V gene: TRBV10-3
CDR3 DNA: TGTGCCATCAGCGGAGGGGTAAGGACTGAAGCTTTCTTT
CDR3 protein: CAISGGVRTEAFF

J gene: TRBJ1-1
clone size: NA
D gene: NA
V gene: TRBV15
CDR3 DNA: TGTGCCACCACTTTGGGCAGTGAAGCTTTCTTT
CDR3 protein: CATTLGSEAFF

J gene: TRBJ2-7
clone size: NA
D gene: TRBD1
V gene: TRBV9
CDR3 DNA: TGTGCCAGCAGCCCCGGGACAGGTCGCGCCTTTTACGAGCAGTACTTC
CDR3 protein: CASSPGTGRAFYEQYF

J gene: TRBJ2-1
clone size: NA
D gene: TRBD2
V gene: TRBV5-1
CDR3 DNA: TGCGCCAGCAGCGCGGAGGGGCTAGCGGGGGCCACATCCTACAATGAGCAGTTCTTC
CDR3 protein: CASSAEGLAGATSYNEQFF

J gene: TRBJ1-2
clone size: NA
D gene: NA
V gene: TRBV27
CDR3 DNA: TGTGCCAGCAGTTTCGGGGTTAACTATGGCTACACCTTC
CDR3 protein: CASSFGVNYGYTF